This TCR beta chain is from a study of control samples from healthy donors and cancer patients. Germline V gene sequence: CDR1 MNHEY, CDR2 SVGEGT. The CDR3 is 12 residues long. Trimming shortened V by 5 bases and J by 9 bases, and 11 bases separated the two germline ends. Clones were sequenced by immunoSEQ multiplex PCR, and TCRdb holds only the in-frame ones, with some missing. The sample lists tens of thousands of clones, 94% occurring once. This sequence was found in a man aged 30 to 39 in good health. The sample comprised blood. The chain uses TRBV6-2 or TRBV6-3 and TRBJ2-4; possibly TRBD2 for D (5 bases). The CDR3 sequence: CASSKGSGIQYF. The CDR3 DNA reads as TGTGCCAGCAGTAAAGGGAGTGGCATTCAGTACTTC.